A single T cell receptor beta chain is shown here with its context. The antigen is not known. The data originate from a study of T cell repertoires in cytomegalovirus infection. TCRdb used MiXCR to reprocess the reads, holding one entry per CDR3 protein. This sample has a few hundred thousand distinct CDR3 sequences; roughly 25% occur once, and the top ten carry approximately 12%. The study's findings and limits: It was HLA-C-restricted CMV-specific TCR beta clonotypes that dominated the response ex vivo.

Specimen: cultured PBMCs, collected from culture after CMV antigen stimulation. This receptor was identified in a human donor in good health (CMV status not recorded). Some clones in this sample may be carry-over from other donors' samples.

In DNA form, the CDR3 reads TGTGCCAGCAGCTCTCGACAGTACCTGGCGGCTCGACCCTACAATGAGCAGTTCTTC. This sequence encodes CASSSRQYLAARPYNEQFF. The chain combines TRBV7-2 with TRBJ2-1; D may be TRBD1 (5 bases). V was cut by 4 bases and J by 2 bases, with 24 bases left in between. The germline gives CDR1 SGHTA, CDR2 FQGNSA. The CDR3 contains 19 residues. The full variable domain, with the rest looked up from reference TRBV7-2 and TRBJ2-1, is GAGVSQSPSNKVTEKGKDVELRCDPISGHTALYWYRQSLGQGLEFLIYFQGNSAPDKSGLPSDRFSAERTGGSVSTLTIQRTQQEDSAVYLCASSSRQYLAARPYNEQFFGPGTRLTVL.